A selection of T cell receptor beta chains follows, all from one sample in a study of graft-versus-host responses after intestinal transplantation. Their antigen targets remain unknown. Measured with immunoSEQ multiplex PCR; TCRdb has only the in-frame clones, and not every one. The sample lists some 110,000 clones; approximately 93% were seen once. Sequencing used unstimulated CD8+ T cells sorted from spleen or lymph node cells, obtained before transplant. The receptors stem from a human donor who was the organ donor for an intestinal transplant. CDR3s leave out the opening cysteine and the closing phenylalanine or tryptophan.

v_gene	j_gene	CDR3aa
TRBV5-5	TRBJ2-7	ASSLGTHAYEQY
TRBV28	TRBJ1-2	ASSFNVQGYGYT
TRBV6-6	TRBJ2-3	ASSYMSGRTDTQY
TRBV27	TRBJ2-7	ASSLTGASYEQY
TRBV19	TRBJ1-4	ASSTHPGWVEKLF
TRBV28	TRBJ2-7	ASSRTGPSYEQY
TRBV4-2	TRBJ2-1	ASSQRTSGRLYNEQF
TRBV19	TRBJ2-2	ASSIILLSTGELF
TRBV19	TRBJ2-1	ASGGSAYNEQF
TRBV2	TRBJ2-7	ASKSWTSGSLSYEQY
TRBV10-1	TRBJ2-2	ASGSRGRSNTGELF
TRBV4-2	TRBJ2-1	ASNDRGLAGSEQF
TRBV4-1	TRBJ2-5	ASSQDSSQGGYGETQY
TRBV13	TRBJ1-1	ASSFPGQQGADTEAF
TRBV5-4	TRBJ2-2	ASSFNLAVSNTGELF
TRBV7-9	TRBJ1-3	ASSLGIIGAGNTIY
TRBV5-3	TRBJ1-1	ARSLGRVNTEAF
TRBV4-1	TRBJ2-7	ASSQDHGRPYEQY
TRBV27	TRBJ2-5	ASSPRTGGETQY
TRBV4-1	TRBJ2-1	ASSQHPLAGQERQF
TRBV5-4	TRBJ1-2	ASSLGRGPDYGYT
TRBV2	TRBJ2-7	ASTGGTEQY